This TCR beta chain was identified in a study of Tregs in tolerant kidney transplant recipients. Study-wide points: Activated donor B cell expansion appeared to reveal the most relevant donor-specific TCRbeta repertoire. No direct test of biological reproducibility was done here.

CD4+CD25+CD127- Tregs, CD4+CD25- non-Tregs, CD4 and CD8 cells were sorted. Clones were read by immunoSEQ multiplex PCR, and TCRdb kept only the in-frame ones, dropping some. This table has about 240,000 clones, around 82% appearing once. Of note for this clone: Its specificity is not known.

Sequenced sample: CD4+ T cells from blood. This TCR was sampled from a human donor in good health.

The CDR3 loop reads CASSQEVGQGRKAFF. CDR3 nucleotide sequence: TGCGCCAGCAGCCAAGAGGTTGGGCAGGGAAGAAAAGCTTTCTTT. The chain is built from TRBV4-1 and TRBJ1-1; D is perhaps TRBD1 (5 bases). V was trimmed by 0 bases and J by 9 bases, leaving 17 bases between them. Per germline, CDR1 MGHRA and CDR2 YSYEKL. This CDR3 has 15 residues.